One T cell receptor (beta chain) is described in this entry. The antigen remains unidentified. The source of the sample is a study of shared clonotypes between healthy human individuals. Overall study context: CD4 naive and CD4 memory each took three plates per donor, while CD8 naive took two and CD8 memory one.

Looked up from germline, CDR1 is MNHEY and CDR2 is SMNVEV (reference sequence). The germline V and J ends were trimmed by 2 bases and 10 bases, with 12 bases remaining between them. This CDR3 is 14 amino acids long. Study findings and constraints: Sequencing of the sorted subsets was shown by rarefaction to be incomplete despite large depth. Few donors limited the genetic and exposure-history diversity represented. A reduction in generation probabilities was seen for non-shared clonotypes relative to those shared by all four donors.

Assay used: immunoSEQ multiplex PCR; TCRdb lists only in-frame clones, some missing. The sample holds about 1 million clones, around 75% seen once. Sequenced: memory CD4+ T cells sorted from blood. Indicated subset: CD45RA-negative fraction. The chain uses TRBV27 and TRBJ1-6, with D hard to call. This receptor was taken from a man younger than 35 in good health. CDR3: CASSLAESRSPLHF. CDR3 nucleotide sequence: TGTGCCAGCAGTTTAGCAGAGAGCCGATCACCCCTCCACTTT.